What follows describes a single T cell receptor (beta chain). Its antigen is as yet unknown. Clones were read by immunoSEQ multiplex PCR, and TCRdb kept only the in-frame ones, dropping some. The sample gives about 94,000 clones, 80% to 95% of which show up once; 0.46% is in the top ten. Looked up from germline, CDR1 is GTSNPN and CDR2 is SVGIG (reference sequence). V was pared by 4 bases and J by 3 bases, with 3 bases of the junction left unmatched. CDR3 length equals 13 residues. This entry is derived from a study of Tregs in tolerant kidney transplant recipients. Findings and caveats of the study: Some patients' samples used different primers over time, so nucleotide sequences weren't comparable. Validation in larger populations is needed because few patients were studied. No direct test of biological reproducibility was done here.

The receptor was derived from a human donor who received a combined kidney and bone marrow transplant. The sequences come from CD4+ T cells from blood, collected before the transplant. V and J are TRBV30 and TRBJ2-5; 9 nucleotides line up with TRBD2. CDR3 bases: TGTGCCTGGAAGTCTAGCGGGAAAGAGACCCAGTACTTC. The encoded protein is CAWKSSGKETQYF.